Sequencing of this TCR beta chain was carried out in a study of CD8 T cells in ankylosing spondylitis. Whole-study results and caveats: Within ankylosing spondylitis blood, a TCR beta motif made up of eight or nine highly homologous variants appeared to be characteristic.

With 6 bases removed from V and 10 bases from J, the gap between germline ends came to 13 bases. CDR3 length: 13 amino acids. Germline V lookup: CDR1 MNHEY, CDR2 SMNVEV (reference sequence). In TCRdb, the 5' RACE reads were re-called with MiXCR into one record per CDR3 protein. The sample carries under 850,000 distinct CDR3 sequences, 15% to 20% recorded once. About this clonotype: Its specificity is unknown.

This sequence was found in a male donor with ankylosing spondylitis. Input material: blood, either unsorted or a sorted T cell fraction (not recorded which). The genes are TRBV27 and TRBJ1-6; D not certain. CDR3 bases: TGTGCCAGCAGACGGGAAGGTGGGTCACCCCTCCACTTT. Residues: CASRREGGSPLHF.